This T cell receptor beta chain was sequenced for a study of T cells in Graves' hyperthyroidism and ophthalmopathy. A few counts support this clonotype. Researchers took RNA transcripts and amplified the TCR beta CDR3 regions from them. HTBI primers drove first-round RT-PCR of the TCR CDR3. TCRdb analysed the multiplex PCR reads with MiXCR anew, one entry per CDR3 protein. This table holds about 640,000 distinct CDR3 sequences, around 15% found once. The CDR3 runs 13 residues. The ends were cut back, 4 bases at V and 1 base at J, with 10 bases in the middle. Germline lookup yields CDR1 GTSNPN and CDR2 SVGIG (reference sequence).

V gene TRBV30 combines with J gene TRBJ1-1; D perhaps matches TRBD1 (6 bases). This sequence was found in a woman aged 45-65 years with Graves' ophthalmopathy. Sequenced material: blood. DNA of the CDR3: TGTGCCTGGAAGGGACACCAGAACACTGAAGCTTTCTTT. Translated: CAWKGHQNTEAFF.